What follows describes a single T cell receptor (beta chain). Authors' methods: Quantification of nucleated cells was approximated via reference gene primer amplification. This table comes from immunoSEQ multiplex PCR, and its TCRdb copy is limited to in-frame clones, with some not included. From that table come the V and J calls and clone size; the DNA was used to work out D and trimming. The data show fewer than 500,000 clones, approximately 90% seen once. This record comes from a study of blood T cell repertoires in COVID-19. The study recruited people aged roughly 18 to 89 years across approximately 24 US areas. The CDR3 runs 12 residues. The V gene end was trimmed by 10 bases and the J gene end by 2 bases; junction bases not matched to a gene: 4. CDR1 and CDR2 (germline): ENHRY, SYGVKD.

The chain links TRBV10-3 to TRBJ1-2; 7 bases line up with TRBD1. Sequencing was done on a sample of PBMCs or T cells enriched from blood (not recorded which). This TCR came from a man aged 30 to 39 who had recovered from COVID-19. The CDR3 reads CATKGQNYGYTF. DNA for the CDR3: TGTGCCACCAAGGGACAGAACTATGGCTACACCTTC.